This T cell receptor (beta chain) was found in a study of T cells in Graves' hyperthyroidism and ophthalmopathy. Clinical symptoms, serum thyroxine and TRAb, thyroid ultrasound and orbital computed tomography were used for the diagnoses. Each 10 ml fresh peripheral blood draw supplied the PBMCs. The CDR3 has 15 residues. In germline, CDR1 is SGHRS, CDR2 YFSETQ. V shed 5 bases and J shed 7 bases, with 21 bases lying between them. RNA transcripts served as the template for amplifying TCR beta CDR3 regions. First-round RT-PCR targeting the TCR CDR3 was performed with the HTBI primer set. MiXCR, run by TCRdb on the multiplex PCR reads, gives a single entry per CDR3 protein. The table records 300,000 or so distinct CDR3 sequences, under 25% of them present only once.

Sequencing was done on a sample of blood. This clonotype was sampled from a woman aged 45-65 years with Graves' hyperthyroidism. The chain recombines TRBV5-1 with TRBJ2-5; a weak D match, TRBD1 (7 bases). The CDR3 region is CASSPTGEDVRTQYF. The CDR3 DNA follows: TGCGCCAGCAGTCCTACAGGGGAGGATGTCCGGACCCAGTACTTC.